One sample yielded the 22 T cell receptor beta chains listed below, sequenced in a study of cytomegalovirus exposure and HLA in healthy donors (dated by TCRdb to 2015 to 2018). Library preparation used the immunoSEQ multiplex PCR assay. A mixture of 60 forward primers for TCR Vbeta segments and 13 reverse primers for TCR Jbeta segments was used in the multiplex PCR. The table comes from immuneACCESS by way of TCRdb, which keeps in-frame sequences with V and J called. Part of the clones is missing from these tables; in studies checked, under half for an unresolved V gene and the rest for unknown reasons. The sample records approximately 85,000 clones, 75% to 90% of which are singletons. The ten largest clonotypes hold about 34% of the sample. The specimen was PBMCs. The receptors come from a man aged 50 to 60 in good health and CMV-seropositive.

The chain is built from TRBV5-1 and TRBJ1-1; D is possibly TRBD1 (5 bases). Germline V gives CDR1 SGHRS, CDR2 YFSETQ. The CDR3 totals 13 residues. Trimming pared 4 bases from V and 4 bases from J, leaving 11 bases between. In nucleotides, the CDR3 is TGCGCCAGCAGCATCAGGGCGGCCACTGAAGCTTTCTTT. It is translated as CASSIRAATEAFF.

This sequence joins TRBV6-6 and TRBJ2-1, with 12 bases lining up with TRBD2. Germline V gene data show CDR1 as MNHNY and CDR2 as SVGAGI (reference sequence). The CDR3 sequence is 15 residues long. V dropped 8 bases and J dropped 1; count of bases not matched to a gene: 3. As DNA, the CDR3 is TGTGCCAGCGGGACTAGCGGGTCGTCCTACAATGAGCAGTTCTTC. Amino acids: CASGTSGSSYNEQFF.

The V and J genes are TRBV6-1 and TRBJ1-2; D is ambiguous. Trimming took off 6 bases at V and 4 bases at J, with 12 bases between the two ends. Germline loops: CDR1 MNHNS, CDR2 SASEGT. The CDR3 has 13 residues. The CDR3 region has the DNA TGTGCCAGCAGCGTCACGGCGGGCTATGGCTACACCTTC. This gives the protein CASSVTAGYGYTF.

This clone was seen only a few times. V usage is TRBV2 and J usage is TRBJ2-7, with 7 bases that match TRBD2. The trim removed 6 bases at V and 2 bases at J, leaving 7 bases unmatched. This CDR3 has 14 residues. From germline, CDR1 is SNHLY and CDR2 FYNNEI. The CDR3 sequence: CASRLLGLAYEQYF. CDR3 DNA: TGTGCCAGCAGACTACTCGGACTAGCCTACGAGCAGTACTTC.

This clone was seen just once. The rearrangement joins TRBV25-1 to TRBJ1-4; D gene unclear. The germline V gene encodes CDR1 MGHDK and CDR2 SYGVNS. The CDR3 covers 12 residues. V dropped 4 bases and J dropped 8 bases, with 8 bases sitting between them. The CDR3 loop is CASSVWEEKLFF. CDR3 DNA sequence: TGTGCCAGCAGTGTCTGGGAGGAAAAACTGTTTTTT.

A single count supports this clone. J is TRBJ2-3 and V is TRBV9; TRBD2 matches at 7 bases. Germline trimming cut 0 bases from V and 0 bases from J; bases unmatched to any gene: 10. In germline, CDR1 is SGDLS, CDR2 YYNGEE. The CDR3 runs to 18 residues. The CDR3 DNA reads as TGTGCCAGCAGCGTAGGCCCTGCGGGAGCGACTAGCACAGATACGCAGTATTTT. Encoded protein: CASSVGPAGATSTDTQYF.

V usage is TRBV15 and J usage is TRBJ2-7; no definite D call. With 1 base removed from V and 5 bases from J, the gap between germline ends came to 9 bases. The CDR3 covers 13 residues. CDR1 is LNHNV, CDR2 YYDKDF, per germline (reference sequence). The CDR3 protein is CATSRAFQDEQYF. The CDR3 DNA follows: TGTGCCACCAGCAGAGCTTTCCAGGACGAGCAGTACTTC. Full variable domain (rest looked up from reference TRBV15 and TRBJ2-7): DAMVIQNPRYQVTQFGKPVTLSCSQTLNHNVMYWYQQKSSQAPKLLFHYYDKDFNNEADTPDNFQSRRPNTSFCFLDIRSPGLGDTAMYLCATSRAFQDEQYFGPGTRLTVT.

The chain couples TRBV29-1 to TRBJ2-2, with 10 bases fitting TRBD2. Germline loops: CDR1 SQVTM, CDR2 ANQGSEA. CDR3 length: 14 amino acids. J gave up 4 bases and V 1 base, and 0 bases lay outside the gene matches. The CDR3 DNA reads TGCAGCGTTGAAGGACTAGCGGGCACCGGGGAGCTGTTTTTT. Translated: CSVEGLAGTGELFF.

The gene calls are TRBV6-5 and TRBJ1-2; possible D gene TRBD1, 6 bases. Trimming took off 3 bases at V and 4 bases at J, with 12 bases between the two ends. The CDR3 consists of 14 residues. The germline CDR1 and CDR2 sequences are MNHEY and SVGAGI. The CDR3 coding sequence is TGTGCCAGCAGTTATTACCAGGGGTCCTATGGCTACACCTTC. This sequence encodes CASSYYQGSYGYTF.

The rearrangement uses TRBV5-6 and TRBJ2-1; a possible D gene is TRBD1 (6 bases). There are 13 residues in the CDR3. Germline V CDR1 and CDR2: SGHDT, YYEEEE. Trimming cost V 4 bases and J 10 bases, with 15 bases left between them. Here the CDR3 DNA reads TGTGCCAGCAGCCAAACAGGGCTAGAGGAGCAGTTCTTC. This gives the protein CASSQTGLEEQFF.

The chain carries TRBV10-3 and TRBJ2-3, with D perhaps matching TRBD1 (6 bases). The CDR3 spans 16 residues. In germline, CDR1 is ENHRY, CDR2 SYGVKD. The V end lost 4 bases, the J end lost 0 bases, and 14 bases lay between the germline ends. The CDR3 bases are TGTGCCATCAGTGGGCAGGGGACGACTAGCACAGATACGCAGTATTTT. Residues: CAISGQGTTSTDTQYF.

This clone has more than one count but fewer than ten. The gene calls are TRBV7-2 and TRBJ2-1; the D gene is possibly TRBD2 (5 bases). The CDR3 length is 14 residues. V lost 0 bases to trimming and J lost 9 bases, with 12 bases between them. Germline-derived CDR1 and CDR2 are SGHTA and FQGNSA. The CDR3 loop reads CASSLALGAAEQFF. The CDR3, as DNA: TGTGCCAGCAGCTTAGCGCTAGGAGCGGCTGAGCAGTTCTTC.

This rearrangement joins TRBV11-2 to TRBJ2-7, with 13 nucleotides matching TRBD2. V dropped 6 bases and J dropped 4; count of bases not matched to a gene: 6. From germline, CDR1 is SGHAT and CDR2 FQNNGV. CDR3 size: 15 residues. In nucleotides, the CDR3 is TGTGCCAGCAGTCGAGGGACTAGCGGGATTTACGAGCAGTACTTC. This gives the protein CASSRGTSGIYEQYF.

The V call is TRBV19, the J call TRBJ2-7, with 9 bases aligning to TRBD1. CDR1 and CDR2 from the germline V gene are LNHDA and SQIVND (reference sequence). The ends lost 9 bases at V and 7 bases at J; junction bases unmatched: 10. This CDR3 has 13 amino acids. The CDR3 loop is CASARDRAFEQYF. The CDR3 DNA is TGTGCCAGCGCTCGGGACAGGGCTTTTGAGCAGTACTTC.

This clone was counted a few times. The gene calls are TRBV5-4 and TRBJ1-1; 9 bases agree with TRBD1. Trimming took 3 bases from V and 4 from J; bases not matched to a gene: 16. CDR1 is SGHNT and CDR2 is YYREEE in the germline V gene (reference sequence). There are 18 residues in the CDR3. CDR3 region: CASSSDRGQGEGSTEAFF. CDR3 DNA: TGTGCCAGCAGCTCTGATAGGGGACAGGGAGAGGGGAGCACTGAAGCTTTCTTT.

As concerns this clone: A much more abundant neighbour one base away suggests this may be a read error. The chain recombines TRBV11-3 with TRBJ2-5; TRBD1 matches at 8 bases. CDR1 is SGHNT and CDR2 is YENEEA in the germline V gene. The J segment lost 7 bases and the V segment lost 4 bases, leaving 17 bases of the junction unmatched. This CDR3 has 17 amino acids. CDR3 bases: TGTGCCAGCAGCTCCTCTACAGGGGGTTTTGGCTTTGGGACCCAGTACTTC. Residues: CASSSSTGGFGFGTQYF.

The J gene is TRBJ2-7, the V gene TRBV28, with a possible D match to TRBD2 (7 bases). CDR3 length equals 13 residues. Germline CDR1 is MDHEN and CDR2 is SYDVKM. The germline V and J ends were trimmed by 10 bases and 6 bases, with 19 bases remaining between them. CDR3 sequence (DNA): TGTGCCACCCGGGCGGGGGCGAGTCGCGAGCAGTACTTC. Amino acid sequence: CATRAGASREQYF.

This rearrangement joins TRBV19 to TRBJ1-5; 8 positions agree with TRBD1. Germline CDR1 is LNHDA and CDR2 is SQIVND (reference sequence). The CDR3 extends over 15 amino acids. The J segment lost 9 bases and the V segment lost 0 bases, leaving 7 bases of the junction unmatched. CDR3 loop: CASSIDSDRGSPQHF. The CDR3, as DNA: TGTGCCAGTAGTATAGACTCCGACAGGGGATCGCCCCAGCATTTT.

The gene calls are TRBV15 and TRBJ1-2; D unresolved. There are 15 residues in the CDR3. V was shortened by 0 bases and J by 7 bases, with 15 bases between the two germline ends. Germline loops: CDR1 LNHNV, CDR2 YYDKDF (reference sequence). CDR3 sequence: CATSRDLGLSGGYTF. The CDR3 DNA is TGTGCCACCAGCAGAGATCTCGGACTGTCCGGTGGCTACACCTTC.

This rearrangement joins TRBV6-1 to TRBJ2-3; D remains ambiguous. CDR3 size: 14 residues. Trimming removed 2 bases at V and 2 bases at J, with 8 bases between. Germline CDR1 and CDR2: MNHNS and SASEGT. CDR3 loop: CASSEFAVTDTQYF. The DNA for the CDR3 is TGTGCCAGCAGTGAATTCGCAGTCACAGATACGCAGTATTTT.

The rearrangement joins TRBV11-2 to TRBJ1-6; D unclear. The CDR3 runs to 16 residues. In germline, CDR1 is SGHAT, CDR2 FQNNGV. The V gene lost 5 bases and the J gene lost 0 bases, with 11 bases spanning the gap. The CDR3 protein is CASSRTESSYNSPLHF. DNA for the CDR3: TGTGCCAGCAGCCGAACAGAAAGCTCCTATAATTCACCCCTCCACTTT.

The chain combines TRBV27 with TRBJ2-3; 9 nucleotides align to TRBD1. Trimming cost V 5 bases and J 6 bases; bases outside gene matches: 9. Looked up from germline, CDR1 is MNHEY and CDR2 is SMNVEV (reference sequence). The CDR3 totals 15 residues. The CDR3 sequence is CASSLQGQGGDTQYF. In DNA form, the CDR3 reads TGTGCCAGCAGTCTCCAGGGACAGGGTGGGGATACGCAGTATTTT.